Below, 13 T cell receptor beta chains from the same sample are listed, as sequenced in a study of shared clonotypes between healthy human individuals. Clones were read by immunoSEQ multiplex PCR, and TCRdb kept only the in-frame ones, dropping some. Found here are roughly 1,000,000 clones, approximately 80% of them singletons; the top ten hold 0.6% to 0.7%. The specimen was memory CD4+ T cells from PBMCs. This sample's subset: CD45RA-negative fraction. The receptors come from a man aged 18 to 30 in good health. Some clones in this sample may be carry-over from other donors' samples.

The chain has TRBV9 and TRBJ1-1; 8 positions match TRBD1. Germline-derived CDR1 and CDR2 are SGDLS and YYNGEE. The ends lost 5 bases at V and 10 bases at J; junction bases unmatched: 13. The CDR3 runs to 14 residues. DNA for the CDR3: TGTGCCAGCAGTTCTGAAGGACAGGGATTGGGAGCTTTCTTT. It yields the protein CASSSEGQGLGAFF.

Here the CDR3 reads CASSLGLAGAPDTQYF. The DNA of the CDR3 is TGTGCCAGCAGCCTGGGACTAGCGGGAGCCCCCGATACGCAGTATTTT. This chain joins TRBV5-5 and TRBJ2-3, with TRBD2 matching over 14 bases. Germline V lookup: CDR1 SGHKS, CDR2 YYEKEE (reference sequence). The J segment lost 6 bases and the V segment lost 4 bases, leaving 7 bases of the junction unmatched. The length of the CDR3 is 16 residues.

J is TRBJ2-5 and V is TRBV5-1; D is unclear. This CDR3 has 14 residues. CDR1 SGHRS and CDR2 YFSETQ come from the germline V gene. Between the trimmed V and J ends, which lost 0 bases and 1 base, there was a span of 7 bases. In DNA, the CDR3 is TGCGCCAGCAGCTTGGGCAGATCCCAAGAGACCCAGTACTTC. This gives the protein CASSLGRSQETQYF.

The chain couples TRBV5-1 to TRBJ2-2; TRBD1 matches 7 bases. The germline V gene encodes CDR1 SGHRS and CDR2 YFSETQ. Trimming at V came to 4 bases and at J to 1 base, leaving 4 bases not matched to a gene. This CDR3 is 15 amino acids long. CDR3 DNA: TGCGCCAGCAGCCAGGGACAGTTGAACACCGGGGAGCTGTTTTTT. Protein sequence: CASSQGQLNTGELFF.

In the case of this clone: Other DNA sequences of this sample code for an identical CDR3. This sequence joins TRBV18 and TRBJ1-1; D call uncertain. Trimming removed 1 base at V and 2 bases at J, with 5 bases between. The germline CDR1 and CDR2 sequences are KGHSH and LQKENI. There are 13 residues in the CDR3. As DNA, the CDR3 is TGTGCCAGCTCACCACAGAAAAACACTGAAGCTTTCTTT. It codes for CASSPQKNTEAFF.

The CDR3 DNA is TGTGCCAGCAGGGACAGGTTTAGCACAGATACGCAGTATTTT. Translated, it gives CASRDRFSTDTQYF. The chain is built from TRBV6-1 and TRBJ2-3; TRBD1 matches 7 bases. The CDR3 extends over 14 amino acids. After removal of 6 bases from V and 0 bases from J, the junction contained 3 bases not matched to a gene. Germline V gene data show CDR1 as MNHNS and CDR2 as SASEGT.

The V and J genes are TRBV5-6 and TRBJ2-2, with D unclear. V was pared by 2 bases and J by 7 bases, with 12 bases between. Germline V gene sequence: CDR1 SGHDT, CDR2 YYEEEE. The CDR3 totals 14 residues. CDR3 in amino acids: CASSFGGAGGELFF. In DNA, the CDR3 is TGTGCCAGCAGCTTCGGCGGAGCTGGCGGGGAGCTGTTTTTT.

As to this clone: Other DNA sequences in the sample encode the same CDR3. The chain has TRBV9 and TRBJ2-6; D not certain. V shed 0 bases and J shed 1 base, with 2 bases lying between them. This CDR3 has 14 amino acids. The germline CDR1 and CDR2 sequences are SGDLS and YYNGEE. The CDR3 region is CASSVGSGANVLTF. CDR3 DNA: TGTGCCAGCAGCGTAGGGTCTGGGGCCAACGTCCTGACTTTC.

In this sample, this clone turned up a few times. This chain connects TRBV10-2 to TRBJ1-1; D not certain. CDR3 length: 13 amino acids. With 0 bases removed from V and 3 bases from J, the gap between germline ends came to 5 bases. The germline V gene has CDR1 WSHSY and CDR2 SAAADI. Here the CDR3 reads CASSESAYTEAFF. The DNA for the CDR3 is TGCGCCAGCAGTGAGTCGGCCTACACTGAAGCTTTCTTT.

This clone showed up just a few times. In the same sample, other DNA sequences code for this CDR3. The chain employs TRBV28 and TRBJ1-2; no firm D call. The germline V and J ends were trimmed by 2 bases and 5 bases, with 6 bases remaining between them. CDR3 length: 12 residues. CDR1 is MDHEN and CDR2 is SYDVKM in the germline V gene. CDR3 sequence (DNA): TGTGCCAGCAGTTTAAGAGGGTATGGCTACACCTTC. Its translation is CASSLRGYGYTF.

A word on this clone: A far larger clone is only one base removed, so a read error is likely. The chain has TRBV27 and TRBJ2-1; 7 nucleotides align to TRBD1. The V and J ends lost 3 bases and 12 bases, in that order; junction bases with no gene match: 26. Germline CDR1 reads MNHEY; CDR2 reads SMNVEV (reference sequence). The CDR3 runs to 19 residues. The CDR3 region is CASSFKGFGTASRWDGQFF. CDR3 nucleotide sequence: TGTGCCAGCAGTTTTAAAGGATTTGGGACAGCATCCCGGTGGGATGGGCAGTTCTTC.

The chain couples TRBV14 to TRBJ2-2, with 10 bases fitting TRBD2. CDR1 is SGHDN, CDR2 FVKESK, per germline. The CDR3 loop spans 16 amino acids. With 3 bases clipped from V and 5 bases from J, the junction kept 6 bases outside the gene matches. CDR3 sequence: CASSQIAGGGTGELFF. As DNA, the CDR3 is TGTGCCAGCAGCCAGATAGCGGGAGGAGGGACCGGGGAGCTGTTTTTT.

This clone was counted many times. The DNA of the CDR3 is TGTGCCAGCCCGAGTGGCGGGACAAGTAGGGAGACCCAGTACTTC. It specifies CASPSGGTSRETQYF. V is TRBV6-1 and J is TRBJ2-5, with D perhaps matching TRBD1 or TRBD2 (6 bases each). CDR3 size: 15 residues. Trimming took 8 bases from V and 5 from J, leaving 21 bases between them. CDR1 MNHNS and CDR2 SASEGT come from the germline V gene.